This T cell receptor (beta chain) was captured in a study of T cells in Graves' hyperthyroidism and ophthalmopathy. Turning to the study itself: Blood was drawn when the patient was first diagnosed and still untreated.

Points from the study as a whole: Among clonotypes expanded in thyroid above 0.001, most were also found in blood.

Amplified TCR beta CDR3 regions derived from RNA transcripts. HTBI primers drove first-round RT-PCR of the TCR CDR3. TCRdb passed the multiplex PCR reads through MiXCR, listing each CDR3 protein once. Of some 800,000 distinct CDR3 sequences detected, around 39% appear once; the ten largest clones hold 8.9%. Turning to this clonotype: Its antigen is currently unknown.

The TCR comes from a man aged 18 to 29 with Graves' hyperthyroidism. The sequencing sample was made of blood.

CDR3 sequence (DNA): TGTGCCAGCAGCTTGGTCGAGACAGAAGAGACCCAGCATTTT. Translation gives CASSLVETEETQHF. The chain uses TRBV5-6 and TRBJ1-5; possibly TRBD1 for D (5 bases). The CDR3 extends over 14 amino acids. V lost 0 bases to trimming and J lost 11 bases, with 15 bases between them. Germline V CDR1 and CDR2: SGHDT, YYEEEE.